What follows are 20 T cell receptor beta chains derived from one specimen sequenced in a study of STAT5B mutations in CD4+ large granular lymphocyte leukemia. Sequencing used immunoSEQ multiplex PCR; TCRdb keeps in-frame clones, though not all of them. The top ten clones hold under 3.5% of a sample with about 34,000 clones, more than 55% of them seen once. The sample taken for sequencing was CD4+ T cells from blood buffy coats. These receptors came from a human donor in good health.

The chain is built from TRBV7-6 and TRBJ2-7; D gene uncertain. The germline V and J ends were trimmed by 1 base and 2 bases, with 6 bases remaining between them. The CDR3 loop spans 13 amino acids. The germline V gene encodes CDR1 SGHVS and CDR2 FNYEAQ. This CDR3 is CASSLEPTYEQYF. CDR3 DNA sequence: TGTGCCAGCAGCTTAGAACCCACCTACGAGCAGTACTTC.

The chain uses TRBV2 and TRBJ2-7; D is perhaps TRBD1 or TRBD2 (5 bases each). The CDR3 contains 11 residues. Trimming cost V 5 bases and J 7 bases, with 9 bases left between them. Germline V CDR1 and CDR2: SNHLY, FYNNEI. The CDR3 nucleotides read TGTGCCAGCAGTCCTGGGGGAGAGCAGTACTTC. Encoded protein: CASSPGGEQYF.

The CDR3: CASSDSGQINSPLHF. CDR3 bases: TGTGCCAGCAGTGATTCTGGACAAATCAATTCACCCCTCCACTTT. V usage is TRBV25-1 and J usage is TRBJ1-6; the D gene is possibly TRBD1 (5 bases). The CDR3 has 15 amino acids. The V gene's germline CDR1 is MGHDK and CDR2 SYGVNS. V lost 3 bases, J lost 7 bases, and 13 bases lay in between.

The CDR3 protein is CASSLASNYGYTF. The CDR3 DNA reads as TGCGCCAGCAGCTTGGCTTCCAACTATGGCTACACCTTC. This chain connects TRBV5-1 to TRBJ1-2; D not certain. The germline gives CDR1 SGHRS, CDR2 YFSETQ. This CDR3 has 13 residues. V lost 0 bases to trimming and J lost 2 bases, with 5 bases between them.

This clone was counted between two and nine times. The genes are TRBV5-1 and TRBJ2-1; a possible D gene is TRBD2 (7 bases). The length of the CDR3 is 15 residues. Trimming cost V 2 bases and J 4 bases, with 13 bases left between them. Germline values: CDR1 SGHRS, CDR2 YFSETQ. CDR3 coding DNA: TGCGCCAGCAGCTTTCTCGGGGGGCGATACAATGAGCAGTTCTTC. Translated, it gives CASSFLGGRYNEQFF. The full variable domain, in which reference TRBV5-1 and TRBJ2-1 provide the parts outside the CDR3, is KAGVTQTPRYLIKTRGQQVTLSCSPISGHRSVSWYQQTPGQGLQFLFEYFSETQRNKGNFPGRFSGRQFSNSRSEMNVSTLELGDSALYLCASSFLGGRYNEQFFGPGTRLTVL.

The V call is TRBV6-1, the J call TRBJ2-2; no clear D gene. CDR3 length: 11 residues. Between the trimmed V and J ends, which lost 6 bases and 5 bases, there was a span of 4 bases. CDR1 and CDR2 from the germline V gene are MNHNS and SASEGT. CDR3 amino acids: CASRFTGELFF. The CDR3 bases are TGTGCCAGCAGGTTTACCGGGGAGCTGTTTTTT.

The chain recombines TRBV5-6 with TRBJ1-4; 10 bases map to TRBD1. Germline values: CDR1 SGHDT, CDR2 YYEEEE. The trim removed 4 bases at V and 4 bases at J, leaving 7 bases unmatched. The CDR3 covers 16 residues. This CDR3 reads CASSGTGEEVNEKLFF. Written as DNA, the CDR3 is TGTGCCAGCAGCGGGACAGGGGAAGAGGTTAATGAAAAACTGTTTTTT.

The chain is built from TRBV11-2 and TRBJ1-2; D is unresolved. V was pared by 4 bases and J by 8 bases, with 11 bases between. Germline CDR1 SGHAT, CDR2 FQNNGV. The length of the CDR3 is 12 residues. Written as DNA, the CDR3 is TGTGCCAGCAGCTCCCAGTCGGCCGGCTACACCTTC. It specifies CASSSQSAGYTF.

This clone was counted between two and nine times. The CDR3 here is CASSRTGSNSPLHF. The CDR3 DNA follows: TGTGCCAGCAGCCGGACAGGGAGTAATTCACCCCTCCACTTT. The rearrangement joins TRBV6-5 to TRBJ1-6; TRBD1 matches at 8 bases. CDR1 MNHEY and CDR2 SVGAGI come from the germline V gene. V lost 6 bases to trimming and J lost 6 bases; unmatched junction nucleotides: 4. The CDR3 consists of 14 residues.

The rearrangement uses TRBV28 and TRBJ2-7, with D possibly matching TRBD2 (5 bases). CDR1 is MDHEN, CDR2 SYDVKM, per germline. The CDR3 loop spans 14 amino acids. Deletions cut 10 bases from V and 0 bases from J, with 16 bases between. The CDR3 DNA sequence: TGTGCCACCTATTTGTCGGGGAACTCCTACGAGCAGTACTTC. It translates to CATYLSGNSYEQYF.

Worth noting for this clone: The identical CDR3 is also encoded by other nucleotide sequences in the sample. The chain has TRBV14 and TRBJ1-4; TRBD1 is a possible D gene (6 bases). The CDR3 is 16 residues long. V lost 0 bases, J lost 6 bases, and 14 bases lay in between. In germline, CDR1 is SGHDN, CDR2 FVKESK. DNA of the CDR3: TGTGCCAGCAGCCAAGATCGGGGGCAGGCATATGAAAAACTGTTTTTT. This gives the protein CASSQDRGQAYEKLFF. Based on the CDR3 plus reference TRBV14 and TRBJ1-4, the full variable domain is EAGVTQFPSHSVIEKGQTVTLRCDPISGHDNLYWYRRVMGKEIKFLLHFVKESKQDESGMPNNRFLAERTGGTYSTLKVQPAELEDSGVYFCASSQDRGQAYEKLFFGSGTQLSVL.

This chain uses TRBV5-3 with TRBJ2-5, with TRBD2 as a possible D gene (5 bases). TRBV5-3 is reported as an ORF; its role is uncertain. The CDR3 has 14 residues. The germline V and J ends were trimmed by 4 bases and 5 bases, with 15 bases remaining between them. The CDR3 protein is CARSVRRERETQYF. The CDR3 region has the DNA TGTGCCAGAAGCGTACGGCGAGAGCGGGAGACCCAGTACTTC.

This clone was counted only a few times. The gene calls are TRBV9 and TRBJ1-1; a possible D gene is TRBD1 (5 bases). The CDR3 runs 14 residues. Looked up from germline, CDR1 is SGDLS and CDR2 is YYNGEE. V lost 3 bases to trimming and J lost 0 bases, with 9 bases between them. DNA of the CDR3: TGTGCCAGCAGCGCAGGGACCTTGAACACTGAAGCTTTCTTT. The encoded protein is CASSAGTLNTEAFF.

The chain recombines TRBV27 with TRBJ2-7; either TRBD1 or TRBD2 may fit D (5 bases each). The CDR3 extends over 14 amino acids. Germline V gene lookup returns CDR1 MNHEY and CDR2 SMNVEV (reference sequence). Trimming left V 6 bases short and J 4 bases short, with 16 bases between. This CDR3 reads CASSSWSGPYEQYF. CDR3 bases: TGTGCCAGCAGCTCCTGGTCGGGGCCTTACGAGCAGTACTTC.

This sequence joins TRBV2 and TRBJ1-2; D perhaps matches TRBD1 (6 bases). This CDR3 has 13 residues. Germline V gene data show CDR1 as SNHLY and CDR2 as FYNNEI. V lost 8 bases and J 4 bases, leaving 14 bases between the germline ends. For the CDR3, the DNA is TGTGCCAGCCGACAGGCAACGTTCTATGGCTACACCTTC. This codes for CASRQATFYGYTF.

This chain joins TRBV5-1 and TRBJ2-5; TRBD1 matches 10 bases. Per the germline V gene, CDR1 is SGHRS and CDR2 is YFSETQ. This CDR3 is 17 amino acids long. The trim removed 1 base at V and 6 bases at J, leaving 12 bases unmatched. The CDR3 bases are TGCGCCAGCAGCTTGAGGGGGATGACAGGGGGCTTGAAGACCCAGTACTTC. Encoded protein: CASSLRGMTGGLKTQYF.

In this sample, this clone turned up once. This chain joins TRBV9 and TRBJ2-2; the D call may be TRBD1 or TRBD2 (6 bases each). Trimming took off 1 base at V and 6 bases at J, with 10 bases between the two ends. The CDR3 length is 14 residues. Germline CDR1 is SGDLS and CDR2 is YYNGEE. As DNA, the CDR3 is TGTGCCAGCAGCGTAATGGGGGGCGCCGGGGAGCTGTTTTTT. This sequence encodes CASSVMGGAGELFF.

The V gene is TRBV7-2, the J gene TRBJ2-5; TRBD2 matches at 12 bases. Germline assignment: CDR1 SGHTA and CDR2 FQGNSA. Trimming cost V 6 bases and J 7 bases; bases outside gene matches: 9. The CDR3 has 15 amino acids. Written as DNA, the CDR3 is TGTGCCAGCAGTCTAGCGGGGGGGGGCTCTGGGACCCAGTACTTC. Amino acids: CASSLAGGGSGTQYF.

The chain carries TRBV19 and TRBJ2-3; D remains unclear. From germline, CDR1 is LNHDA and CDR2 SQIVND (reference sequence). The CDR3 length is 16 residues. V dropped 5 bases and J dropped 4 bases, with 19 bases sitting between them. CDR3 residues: CASSFTGLGISDTQYF. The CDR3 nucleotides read TGTGCCAGTAGTTTTACTGGGCTAGGGATCTCAGATACGCAGTATTTT.

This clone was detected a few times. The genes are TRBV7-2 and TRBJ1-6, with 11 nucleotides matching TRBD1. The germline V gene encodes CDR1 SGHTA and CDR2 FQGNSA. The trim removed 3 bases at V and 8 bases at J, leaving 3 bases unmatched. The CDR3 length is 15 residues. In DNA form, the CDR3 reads TGTGCCAGCAGCTTGGGGACAGGGGGATATTCACCCCTCCACTTT. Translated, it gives CASSLGTGGYSPLHF.